These 6 T cell receptor beta chains were all obtained from the same sample, sequenced in a study of cytomegalovirus exposure and HLA in healthy donors (TCRdb year 2017). Library preparation was by the immunoSEQ multiplex PCR assay. The table comes from immuneACCESS by way of TCRdb, which keeps in-frame sequences with V and J called. Part of the clones is missing from these tables; in studies checked, under half for an unresolved V gene and the rest for unknown reasons. Within this sample are 150,000 or so clones, with 85% to 90% of them counted one time only. Less than 2.5% of the sample is taken by the ten largest. Sequenced sample: PBMCs. The receptors shown here come from a human donor in good health.

The gene calls are TRBV27 and TRBJ1-2, with 10 bases matching TRBD1. In germline, CDR1 is MNHEY, CDR2 SMNVEV (reference sequence). The V gene end was trimmed by 1 base and the J gene end by 6 bases; junction bases not matched to a gene: 2. The CDR3 is 14 amino acids. For the CDR3, the DNA is TGTGCCAGCAGTTTATGGGGGACAGGGGATGGCTACACCTTC. This encodes CASSLWGTGDGYTF.

The chain carries TRBV6-5 and TRBJ2-1; tentative D call: TRBD1 (6 bases). Germline V gene sequence: CDR1 MNHEY, CDR2 SVGAGI. V lost 8 bases and J lost 2, with 16 bases in between. CDR3 size: 15 residues. This chain's CDR3 is CASGPDSYPYNEQFF. The DNA of the CDR3 is TGTGCCAGCGGCCCGGACAGCTATCCCTACAATGAGCAGTTCTTC.

The chain recombines TRBV7-9 with TRBJ2-2, with TRBD1 matching 9 bases. The length of the CDR3 is 15 residues. The V gene's germline CDR1 is SEHNR and CDR2 FQNEAQ (reference sequence). The trim removed 5 bases at V and 6 bases at J, leaving 7 bases unmatched. In nucleotides, the CDR3 is TGTGCCAGCAGCCTGGGGACAGGGATGTCCGGGGAGCTGTTTTTT. This gives the protein CASSLGTGMSGELFF.

This clone came up a few times. The rearrangement links TRBV27 to TRBJ2-7; D is perhaps TRBD2 (6 bases). Germline V lookup: CDR1 MNHEY, CDR2 SMNVEV (reference sequence). This CDR3 comprises 15 residues. V lost 3 bases and J lost 0, with 12 bases in between. The DNA of the CDR3 is TGTGCCAGCAGTTTTCGGGGGTCCAGCTCCTACGAGCAGTACTTC. Encoded protein: CASSFRGSSSYEQYF.

In DNA, the CDR3 is TGTGCCAGCAGTGAAGCGCTTCAGGGCGCCTACAATGAGCAGTTCTTC. It is translated as CASSEALQGAYNEQFF. The chain combines TRBV6-1 with TRBJ2-1, with a weak D call TRBD1 (5 bases). Germline-derived CDR1 and CDR2 are MNHNS and SASEGT. The V end was cut by 0 bases, the J end by 2 bases, with 11 bases between. The CDR3 has 16 amino acids.

The sample holds one count of this clone. This chain uses TRBV18 with TRBJ2-5; 10 positions match TRBD2. The CDR3 contains 14 residues. The germline V gene has CDR1 KGHSH and CDR2 LQKENI. V was clipped by 5 bases and J by 3 bases; unmatched bases: 3. DNA for the CDR3: TGTGCCAGCTCATGGGGACTAGCGAAAGAGACCCAGTACTTC. Translation: CASSWGLAKETQYF.